This T cell receptor beta chain was recorded in a study of identical twins. General study points: Modelling approaches yielded underestimates of out-of-frame TCR alpha sharing between monozygotic twins.

TCRdb reprocessed the 5' RACE reads via MiXCR and lists one record per CDR3 protein. The table has about 490,000 distinct CDR3 sequences, over 12% seen once; the top ten hold around 0.48%. Note on this clonotype: Its antigen is not known.

J lost 5 bases, V lost 3 bases, and 5 bases had no gene match. CDR3 length: 14 residues. The V gene's germline CDR1 is DFQATT and CDR2 SNEGSKA (reference sequence). This sample was also put to use in a study of yellow fever vaccine responses in identical twins.

The sequencing sample was made of CD4+ T cells sorted from blood. The chain combines TRBV20-1 with TRBJ2-7, with 12 nucleotides matching TRBD2. The clonotype comes from a woman aged 18-29 years in good health. In nucleotides, the CDR3 is TGCAGTGCTAGGCAAAGGACTAGCGGGAACGAGCAGTACTTC. As protein: CSARQRTSGNEQYF.